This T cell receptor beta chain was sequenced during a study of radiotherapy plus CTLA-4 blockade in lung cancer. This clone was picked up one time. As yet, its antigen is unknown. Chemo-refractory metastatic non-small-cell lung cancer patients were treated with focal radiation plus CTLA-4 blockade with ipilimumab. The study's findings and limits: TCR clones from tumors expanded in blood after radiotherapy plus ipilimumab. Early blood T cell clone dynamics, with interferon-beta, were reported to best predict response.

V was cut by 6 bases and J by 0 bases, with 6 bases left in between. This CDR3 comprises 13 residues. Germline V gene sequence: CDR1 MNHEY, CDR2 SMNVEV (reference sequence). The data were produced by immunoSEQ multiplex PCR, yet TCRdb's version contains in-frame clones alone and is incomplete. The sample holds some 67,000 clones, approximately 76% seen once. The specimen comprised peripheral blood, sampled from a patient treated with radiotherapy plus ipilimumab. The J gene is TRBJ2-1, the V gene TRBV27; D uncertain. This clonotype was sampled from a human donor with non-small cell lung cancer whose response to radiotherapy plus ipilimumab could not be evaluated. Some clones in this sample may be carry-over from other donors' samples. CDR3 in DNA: TGTGCCAGCAGGGCTAGCTCCTACAATGAGCAGTTCTTC. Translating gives CASRASSYNEQFF.